A selection of T cell receptor beta chains follows, all from one sample in a study of blood T cell repertoires in COVID-19. Clones were read by immunoSEQ multiplex PCR, and TCRdb kept only the in-frame ones, dropping some. The sample shows 130,000 to 150,000 clones, approximately 84% of them seen only once. The sequenced sample consisted of peripheral blood. The source of these receptors is a human donor in a cohort sampled during active COVID-19. CDR3s include the opening cysteine and the closing phenylalanine or tryptophan. Fields, in order: D gene, V gene, J gene, clone size, CDR3 protein, CDR3 DNA. D genes are given only for firm matches. Clone size appears in some rows only: once, few, many, or a class for an expanded clone.

D gene: NA
V gene: TRBV4-2
J gene: TRBJ2-3
clone size: NA
CDR3 protein: CASSQERGGLGTDTQYF
CDR3 DNA: TGTGCCAGCAGCCAAGAACGAGGCGGCCTCGGCACAGATACGCAGTATTTT

D gene: TRBD1
V gene: TRBV12-5
J gene: TRBJ1-1
clone size: NA
CDR3 protein: CASGLVVDRVNTEAFF
CDR3 DNA: TGTGCTAGTGGTTTGGTTGTTGACAGGGTGAACACTGAAGCTTTCTTT

D gene: TRBD1
V gene: TRBV2
J gene: TRBJ1-6
clone size: NA
CDR3 protein: CASVGQGYNSPLHF
CDR3 DNA: TGTGCCAGCGTGGGACAGGGGTATAATTCACCCCTCCACTTT

D gene: TRBD2
V gene: TRBV3-1/TRBV3-2
J gene: TRBJ2-4
clone size: NA
CDR3 protein: CASSQGAAGGLNF
CDR3 DNA: TGTGCCAGCAGCCAAGGGGCAGCGGGAGGCCTGAACTTC

D gene: NA
V gene: TRBV27
J gene: TRBJ2-7
clone size: NA
CDR3 protein: CATEYGGPTREQYF
CDR3 DNA: TGTGCCACCGAATACGGGGGGCCCACTAGGGAGCAGTACTTC

D gene: NA
V gene: TRBV10-3
J gene: TRBJ2-1
clone size: NA
CDR3 protein: CAIRSDLVLLNEQFF
CDR3 DNA: TGTGCCATCAGATCGGACTTAGTGTTACTGAATGAGCAGTTCTTC

D gene: TRBD1
V gene: TRBV6-5
J gene: TRBJ1-1
clone size: NA
CDR3 protein: CASRRGQGANTEAFF
CDR3 DNA: TGTGCCAGCAGGAGGGGACAGGGGGCTAACACTGAAGCTTTCTTT

D gene: NA
V gene: TRBV4-1
J gene: TRBJ1-3
clone size: NA
CDR3 protein: CASSSTGFSGNTIYF
CDR3 DNA: TGCGCCAGCAGCTCCACAGGGTTCTCTGGAAACACCATATATTTT

D gene: TRBD2
V gene: TRBV5-6
J gene: TRBJ2-1
clone size: few
CDR3 protein: CASSLGSRREGYNEQFF
CDR3 DNA: TGTGCCAGCAGCTTGGGAAGTAGGCGGGAGGGCTACAATGAGCAGTTCTTC

D gene: TRBD2
V gene: TRBV19
J gene: TRBJ2-3
clone size: once
CDR3 protein: CASSKTSGLGTDTQYF
CDR3 DNA: TGTGCCAGTAGCAAGACTAGCGGATTAGGCACAGATACGCAGTATTTT

D gene: NA
V gene: TRBV29-1
J gene: TRBJ2-2
clone size: NA
CDR3 protein: CSAQDGTPNTGELFF
CDR3 DNA: TGCAGCGCCCAAGACGGGACTCCTAACACCGGGGAGCTGTTTTTT

D gene: NA
V gene: TRBV29-1
J gene: TRBJ2-1
clone size: once
CDR3 protein: CSVPSPGSQANEQFF
CDR3 DNA: TGCAGCGTCCCCTCCCCGGGATCCCAAGCCAATGAGCAGTTCTTC

D gene: NA
V gene: TRBV7-9
J gene: TRBJ2-7
clone size: NA
CDR3 protein: CASSLGSIRGQEQYF
CDR3 DNA: TGTGCCAGCAGCTTAGGTTCTATCAGGGGCCAGGAGCAGTACTTC

D gene: NA
V gene: TRBV4-1
J gene: TRBJ1-2
clone size: once
CDR3 protein: CASSQVRFRDWARNYGYTF
CDR3 DNA: TGCGCCAGCAGCCAAGTGCGTTTCAGGGACTGGGCCCGGAACTATGGCTACACCTTC

D gene: NA
V gene: TRBV6-4
J gene: TRBJ2-3
clone size: NA
CDR3 protein: CASSVSQFTDTQYF
CDR3 DNA: TGTGCCAGCAGTGTTTCACAGTTCACAGATACGCAGTATTTT

D gene: TRBD2
V gene: TRBV28
J gene: TRBJ2-3
clone size: NA
CDR3 protein: CASSSRTSGPRTDTQYF
CDR3 DNA: TGTGCCAGCAGTTCCCGGACTAGCGGGCCCAGAACAGATACGCAGTATTTT

D gene: TRBD1
V gene: TRBV19
J gene: TRBJ2-7
clone size: NA
CDR3 protein: CASSGTGVANYEQYF
CDR3 DNA: TGTGCCAGTAGTGGTACAGGGGTTGCGAACTACGAGCAGTACTTC

D gene: TRBD1
V gene: TRBV2
J gene: TRBJ1-5
clone size: NA
CDR3 protein: CASSWDRNQPQHF
CDR3 DNA: TGTGCCAGCAGTTGGGACAGAAATCAGCCCCAGCATTTT

D gene: NA
V gene: TRBV11-3
J gene: TRBJ2-7
clone size: once
CDR3 protein: CASSLAAGASYEQYF
CDR3 DNA: TGTGCCAGCAGCTTAGCGGCAGGGGCCTCCTACGAGCAGTACTTC

D gene: TRBD1
V gene: TRBV4-1
J gene: TRBJ1-5
clone size: few
CDR3 protein: CASSQPGQGDQPQHF
CDR3 DNA: TGCGCCAGCAGCCAACCCGGACAGGGGGATCAGCCCCAGCATTTT

D gene: NA
V gene: TRBV28
J gene: TRBJ2-2
clone size: few
CDR3 protein: CASSGYQVGELFF
CDR3 DNA: TGTGCCAGCAGTGGGTACCAGGTGGGGGAGCTGTTTTTT

D gene: TRBD1
V gene: TRBV6-5
J gene: TRBJ2-5
clone size: NA
CDR3 protein: CASSFSTGRETQYF
CDR3 DNA: TGTGCCAGCAGTTTCTCGACAGGGAGAGAGACCCAGTACTTC

D gene: TRBD1
V gene: TRBV10-1
J gene: TRBJ1-1
clone size: once
CDR3 protein: CASSESGQGDAMNTEAFF
CDR3 DNA: TGCGCCAGCAGTGAGTCGGGACAGGGGGACGCAATGAACACTGAAGCTTTCTTT

D gene: NA
V gene: TRBV5-4
J gene: TRBJ1-4
clone size: few
CDR3 protein: CASSRDGVGLNEKLFF
CDR3 DNA: TGTGCCAGCAGCCGAGACGGTGTCGGACTTAATGAAAAACTGTTTTTT

D gene: TRBD2
V gene: TRBV11-3
J gene: TRBJ2-5
clone size: NA
CDR3 protein: CASSLSSGGDQETQYF
CDR3 DNA: TGTGCCAGCAGCCTATCTAGCGGGGGGGACCAAGAGACCCAGTACTTC

D gene: TRBD1
V gene: TRBV7-9
J gene: TRBJ1-1
clone size: NA
CDR3 protein: CASSSQGDDTEAFF
CDR3 DNA: TGTGCCAGCAGCTCACAGGGGGACGACACTGAAGCTTTCTTT

D gene: TRBD1
V gene: TRBV27
J gene: TRBJ1-5
clone size: NA
CDR3 protein: CASSSGRQGAGQPQHF
CDR3 DNA: TGTGCCAGCAGTTCCGGGAGACAGGGGGCGGGTCAGCCCCAGCATTTT

D gene: NA
V gene: TRBV3-1/TRBV3-2
J gene: TRBJ2-5
clone size: once
CDR3 protein: CASSQTPGVAQYF
CDR3 DNA: TGTGCCAGCAGCCAAACTCCGGGGGTGGCCCAGTACTTC

D gene: TRBD1
V gene: TRBV5-1
J gene: TRBJ1-2
clone size: NA
CDR3 protein: CASSFSGTGSVGYGYTF
CDR3 DNA: TGCGCCAGCAGCTTTTCCGGGACAGGGAGTGTAGGCTATGGCTACACCTTC